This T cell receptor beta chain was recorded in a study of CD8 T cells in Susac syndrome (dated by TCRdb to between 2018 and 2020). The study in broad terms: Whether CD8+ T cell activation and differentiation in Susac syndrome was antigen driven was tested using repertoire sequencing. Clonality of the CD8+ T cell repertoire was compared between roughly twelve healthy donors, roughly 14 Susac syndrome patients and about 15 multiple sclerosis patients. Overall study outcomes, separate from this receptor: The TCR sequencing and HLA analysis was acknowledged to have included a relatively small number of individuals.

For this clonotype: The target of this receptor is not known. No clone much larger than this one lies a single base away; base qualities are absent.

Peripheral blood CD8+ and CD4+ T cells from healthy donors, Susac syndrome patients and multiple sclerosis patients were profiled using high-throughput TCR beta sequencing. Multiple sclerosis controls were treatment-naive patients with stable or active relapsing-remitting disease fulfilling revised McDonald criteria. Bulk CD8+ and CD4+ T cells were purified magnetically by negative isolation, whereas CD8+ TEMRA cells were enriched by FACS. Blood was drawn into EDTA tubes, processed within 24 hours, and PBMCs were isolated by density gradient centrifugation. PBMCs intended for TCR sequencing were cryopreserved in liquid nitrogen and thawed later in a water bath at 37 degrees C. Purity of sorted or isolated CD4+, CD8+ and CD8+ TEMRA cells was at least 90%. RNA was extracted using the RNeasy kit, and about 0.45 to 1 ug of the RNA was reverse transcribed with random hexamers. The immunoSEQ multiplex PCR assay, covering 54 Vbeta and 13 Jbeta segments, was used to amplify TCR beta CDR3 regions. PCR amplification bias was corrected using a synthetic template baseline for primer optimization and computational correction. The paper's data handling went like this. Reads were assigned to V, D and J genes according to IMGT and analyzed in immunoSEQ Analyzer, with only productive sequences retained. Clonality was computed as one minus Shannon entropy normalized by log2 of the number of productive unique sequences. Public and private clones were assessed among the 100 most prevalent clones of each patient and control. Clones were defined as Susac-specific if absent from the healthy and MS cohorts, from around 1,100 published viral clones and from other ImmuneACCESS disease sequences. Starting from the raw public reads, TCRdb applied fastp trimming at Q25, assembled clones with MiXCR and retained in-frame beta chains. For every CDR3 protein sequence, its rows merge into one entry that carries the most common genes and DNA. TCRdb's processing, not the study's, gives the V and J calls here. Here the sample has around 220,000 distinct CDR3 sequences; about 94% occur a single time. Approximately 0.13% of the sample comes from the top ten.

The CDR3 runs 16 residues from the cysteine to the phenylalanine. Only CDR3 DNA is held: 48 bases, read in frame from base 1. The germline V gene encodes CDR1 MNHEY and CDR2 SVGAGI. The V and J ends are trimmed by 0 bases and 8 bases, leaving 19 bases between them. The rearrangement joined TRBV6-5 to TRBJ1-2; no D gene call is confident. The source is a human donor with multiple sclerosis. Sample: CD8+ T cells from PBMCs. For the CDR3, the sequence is CASSYSIGTSTEGYTF. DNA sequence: TGTGCCAGCAGTTACTCGATAGGAACTTCGACTGAGGGCTACACCTTC.